The rows below give T cell receptor beta chains drawn from one sample of a study of blood T cells in healthy people across ages. One entry per CDR3 protein results from TCRdb running MiXCR on the 5' RACE reads. The table has around 1,900,000 distinct CDR3 sequences, around 40% seen once. Sequencing used blood. These receptors all come from a human donor in good health. The CDR3 runs from the conserved cysteine through the conserved F or W. The D gene is left open where the match is weak. Clone size is stated in some rows and not others, as once, few, many or a class when expanded.

CDR3	DNA	D	V	size	J
CATGLSAPLHF	TGTGCCACGGGACTTTCGGCACCCCTCCACTTT	NA	TRBV6-2/TRBV6-3	NA	TRBJ1-6
CAISEANRDHEQYF	TGTGCCATCAGTGAGGCGAACAGGGACCACGAGCAGTACTTC	NA	TRBV10-3	NA	TRBJ2-7
CSAPTGTAYGYTF	TGCAGCGCTCCAACCGGGACAGCCTATGGCTACACCTTC	TRBD1	TRBV29-1	NA	TRBJ1-2
CASSTDAGQPQHF	TGTGCCAGCAGCACGGACGCCGGTCAGCCCCAGCATTTT	NA	TRBV7-2	NA	TRBJ1-5
CASSQETPVRSTDTQYF	TGCGCCAGCAGCCAAGAGACACCAGTCCGCTCCACAGATACGCAGTATTTT	NA	TRBV4-3	few	TRBJ2-3
CASSSGTGSSTDTQYF	TGTGCCAGCAGCTCTGGGACAGGGTCTAGCACAGATACGCAGTATTTT	TRBD1	TRBV7-2	NA	TRBJ2-3
CAISESKILDRQYF	TGTGCCATCAGTGAGTCGAAAATACTTGATCGGCAGTACTTC	NA	TRBV10-3	NA	TRBJ2-4
CASRLTGVGSQPQHF	TGTGCCAGCAGACTGACAGGGGTCGGGAGCCAGCCCCAGCATTTT	TRBD1	TRBV27	few	TRBJ1-5
CSAIYGGDEQFF	TGCAGTGCTATATACGGGGGGGATGAGCAGTTCTTC	TRBD2	TRBV20-1	few	TRBJ2-1
CASSQDGEGGESYNEQFF	TGCGCCAGCAGCCAAGATGGTGAAGGGGGAGAGTCCTACAATGAGCAGTTCTTC	NA	TRBV4-3	NA	TRBJ2-1
CAGSPLAVPTDTQYF	TGTGCCGGCAGCCCTCTAGCTGTTCCCACAGATACGCAGTATTTT	NA	TRBV9	NA	TRBJ2-3
CSASSTQTVGGYTF	TGCAGTGCTAGTTCGACACAGACGGTGGGCGGCTACACCTTC	NA	TRBV20-1	NA	TRBJ1-2
CAWSVSHTYEQYF	TGTGCCTGGAGTGTATCCCACACCTACGAGCAGTACTTC	NA	TRBV30	NA	TRBJ2-7
CASSISGGVNEQFF	TGTGCCAGCAGCATCTCGGGAGGGGTCAATGAGCAGTTCTTC	TRBD2	TRBV7-2	NA	TRBJ2-1
CASSVVGQADTEAFF	TGTGCCAGCAGCGTAGTGGGACAGGCCGACACTGAAGCTTTCTTT	TRBD1	TRBV9	NA	TRBJ1-1
CASSLDRPNIQYF	TGTGCCAGCAGCCTCGACAGACCCAACATTCAGTACTTC	NA	TRBV11-2	NA	TRBJ2-4
CASSSPSRGYGYTF	TGTGCCAGCAGCTCCCCGAGTAGGGGCTATGGCTACACCTTC	NA	TRBV5-4	once	TRBJ1-2
CASSQPGIRSGYTF	TGCGCCAGCAGCCAACCGGGGATCAGGTCGGGCTACACCTTC	NA	TRBV4-1	many	TRBJ1-2
CASSKGVGETQYF	TGTGCCAGCAGCAAGGGAGTCGGGGAGACCCAGTACTTC	NA	TRBV7-9	NA	TRBJ2-5
CASSPPGSDNEQFF	TGTGCCAGCTCACCACCGGGCAGCGACAATGAGCAGTTCTTC	NA	TRBV18	NA	TRBJ2-1
CSVVVQPNQPQHF	TGCAGCGTTGTCGTACAGCCCAATCAGCCCCAGCATTTT	NA	TRBV29-1	NA	TRBJ1-5
CASMTGRYEQYF	TGCGCCAGCATGACAGGTCGCTACGAGCAGTACTTC	NA	TRBV10-2	NA	TRBJ2-7
CAISESASSLELFF	TGTGCCATCAGTGAGTCGGCAAGTAGTCTGGAGCTGTTTTTT	NA	TRBV10-3	NA	TRBJ2-2
CASSEAWGGKLDEQFF	TGTGCCAGCAGTGAAGCCTGGGGAGGGAAATTAGATGAGCAGTTCTTC	TRBD2	TRBV6-1	NA	TRBJ2-1
CASSQDFTGGWNEQFF	TGTGCCAGCAGCCAAGATTTTACGGGGGGCTGGAATGAGCAGTTCTTC	NA	TRBV4-2	NA	TRBJ2-1
CASTMGQLGNTIYF	TGTGCCAGCACCATGGGACAGTTAGGAAACACCATATATTTT	TRBD1	TRBV12-3/TRBV12-4	NA	TRBJ1-3
CASSYVGGAGSNYGYTF	TGTGCCAGCAGCTACGTTGGGGGGGCTGGCTCTAACTATGGCTACACCTTC	NA	TRBV7-9	NA	TRBJ1-2
CASSHETGGHQPQHF	TGTGCCAGCAGCCACGAGACAGGGGGCCATCAGCCCCAGCATTTT	TRBD1	TRBV14	few	TRBJ1-5
CASTPEGQGYNQPQHF	TGTGCCAGCACCCCAGAGGGACAGGGGTACAATCAGCCCCAGCATTTT	TRBD1	TRBV27	few	TRBJ1-5
CASSPIGRRQVEAFF	TGTGCCAGCAGTCCCATCGGCAGGCGACAGGTTGAAGCTTTCTTT	NA	TRBV28	once	TRBJ1-1
CSVEKSGGAGETQYF	TGCAGCGTTGAAAAGAGCGGGGGGGCCGGAGAGACCCAGTACTTC	TRBD2	TRBV29-1	few	TRBJ2-5
CASSQDASGTGGVRGEKLFF	TGTGCCAGCAGCCAAGACGCCTCCGGGACAGGGGGCGTGAGGGGTGAAAAACTGTTTTTT	TRBD1	TRBV4-2	once	TRBJ1-4
CSARGGGASEQFF	TGCAGTGCTAGAGGGGGGGGGGCAAGTGAGCAGTTCTTC	NA	TRBV20-1	few	TRBJ2-1
CASSLANAGSYEQYF	TGCGCCAGCAGCTTGGCTAACGCGGGTTCCTACGAGCAGTACTTC	NA	TRBV5-1	NA	TRBJ2-7
CASSRGARSSYNEQYF	TGTGCCAGCAGCCGGGGGGCTCGAAGCTCCTACAATGAGCAGTACTTC	NA	TRBV11-1	NA	TRBJ2-7
CASSSAGYNSPLHF	TGTGCCAGCAGCTCAGCCGGGTATAATTCACCCCTCCACTTT	NA	TRBV7-9	NA	TRBJ1-6
CASSDRTSDRETQYF	TGTGCCAGCAGTGACCGGACTAGCGACCGGGAGACCCAGTACTTC	TRBD2	TRBV12-3/TRBV12-4	few	TRBJ2-5
CASRDARDRVRNEQFF	TGTGCCAGCAGGGACGCACGGGACAGGGTGAGAAATGAGCAGTTCTTC	TRBD1	TRBV7-2	NA	TRBJ2-1
CSVWGQKQETQFF	TGCAGCGTGTGGGGACAGAAGCAAGAGACCCAGTTCTTC	TRBD1	TRBV29-1	once	TRBJ2-1
CSARELQRGNNGQFF	TGCAGTGCTAGGGAGCTCCAGCGGGGAAACAATGGGCAGTTCTTC	TRBD2	TRBV20-1	few	TRBJ2-1
CASSLDSEIGVAFF	TGTGCCAGCAGCTTAGATAGCGAAATCGGGGTAGCTTTCTTT	NA	TRBV11-3	NA	TRBJ1-1
CASSYPFPDTQYF	TGTGCCAGCAGCTACCCCTTTCCGGATACGCAGTATTTT	NA	TRBV7-2	NA	TRBJ2-3
CSASGPPLGGETQYF	TGCAGTGCTAGTGGCCCTCCTTTGGGGGGAGAGACCCAGTACTTC	NA	TRBV20-1	few	TRBJ2-5